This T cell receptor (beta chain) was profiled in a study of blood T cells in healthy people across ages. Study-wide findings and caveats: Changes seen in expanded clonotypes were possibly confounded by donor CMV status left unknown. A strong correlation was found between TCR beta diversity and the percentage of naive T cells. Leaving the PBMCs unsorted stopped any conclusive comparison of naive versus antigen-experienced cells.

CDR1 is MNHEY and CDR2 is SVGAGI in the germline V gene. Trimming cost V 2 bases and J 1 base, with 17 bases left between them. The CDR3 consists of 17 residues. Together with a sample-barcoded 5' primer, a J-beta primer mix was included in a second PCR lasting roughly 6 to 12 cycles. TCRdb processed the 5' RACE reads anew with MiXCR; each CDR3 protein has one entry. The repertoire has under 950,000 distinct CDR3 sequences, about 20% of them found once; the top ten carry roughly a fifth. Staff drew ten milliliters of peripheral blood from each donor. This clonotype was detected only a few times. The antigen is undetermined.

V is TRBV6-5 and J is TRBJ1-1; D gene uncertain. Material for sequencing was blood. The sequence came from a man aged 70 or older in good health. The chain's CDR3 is CASSYPKTAYRNTEAFF. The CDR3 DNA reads TGTGCCAGCAGTTACCCGAAGACGGCATATAGGAACACTGAAGCTTTCTTT.